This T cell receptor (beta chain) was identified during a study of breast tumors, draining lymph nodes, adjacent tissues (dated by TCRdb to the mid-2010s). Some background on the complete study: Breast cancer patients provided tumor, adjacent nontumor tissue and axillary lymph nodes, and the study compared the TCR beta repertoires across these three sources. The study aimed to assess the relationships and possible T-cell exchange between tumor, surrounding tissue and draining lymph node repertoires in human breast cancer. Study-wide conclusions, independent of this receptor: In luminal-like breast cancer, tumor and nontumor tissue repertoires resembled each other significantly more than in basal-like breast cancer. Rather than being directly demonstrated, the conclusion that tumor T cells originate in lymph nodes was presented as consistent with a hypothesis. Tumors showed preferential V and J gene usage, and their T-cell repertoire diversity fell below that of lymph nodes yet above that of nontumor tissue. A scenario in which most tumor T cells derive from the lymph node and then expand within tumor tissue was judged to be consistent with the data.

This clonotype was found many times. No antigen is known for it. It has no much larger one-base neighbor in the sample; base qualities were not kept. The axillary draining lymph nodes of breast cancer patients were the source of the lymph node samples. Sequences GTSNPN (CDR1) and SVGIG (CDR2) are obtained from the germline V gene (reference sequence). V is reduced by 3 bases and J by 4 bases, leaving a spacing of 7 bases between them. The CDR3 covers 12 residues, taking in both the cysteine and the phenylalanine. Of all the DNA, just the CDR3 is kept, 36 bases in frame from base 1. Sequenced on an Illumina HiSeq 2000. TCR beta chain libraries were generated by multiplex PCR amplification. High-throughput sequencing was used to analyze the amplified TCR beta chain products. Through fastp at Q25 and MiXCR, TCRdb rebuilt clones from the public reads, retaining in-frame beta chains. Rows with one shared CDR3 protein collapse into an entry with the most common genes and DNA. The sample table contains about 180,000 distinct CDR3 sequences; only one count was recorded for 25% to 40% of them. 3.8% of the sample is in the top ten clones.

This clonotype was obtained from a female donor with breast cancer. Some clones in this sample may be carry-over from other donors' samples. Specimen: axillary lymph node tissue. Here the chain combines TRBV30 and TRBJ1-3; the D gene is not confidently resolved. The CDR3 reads CAWSTLGNTIYF. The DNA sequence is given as TGTGCCTGGAGCACGCTCGGAAACACCATATATTTT.